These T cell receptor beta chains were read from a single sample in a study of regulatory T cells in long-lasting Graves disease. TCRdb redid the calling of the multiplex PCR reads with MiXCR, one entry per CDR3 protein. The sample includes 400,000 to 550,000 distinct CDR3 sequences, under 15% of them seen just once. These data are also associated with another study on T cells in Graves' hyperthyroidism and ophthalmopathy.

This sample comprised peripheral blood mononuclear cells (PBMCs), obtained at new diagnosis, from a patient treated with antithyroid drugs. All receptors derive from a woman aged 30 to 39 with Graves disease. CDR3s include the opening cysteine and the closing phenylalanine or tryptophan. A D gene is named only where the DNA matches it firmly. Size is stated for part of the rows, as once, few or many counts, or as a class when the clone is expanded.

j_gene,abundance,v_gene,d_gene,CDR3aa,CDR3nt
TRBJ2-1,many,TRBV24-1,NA,CATSDMGTPYNEQFF,TGTGCCACCAGTGATATGGGGACACCTTACAATGAGCAGTTCTTC
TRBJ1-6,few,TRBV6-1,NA,CASSEDQGPGSPLHF,TGTGCCAGCAGTGAAGATCAGGGTCCGGGTTCACCCCTCCACTTT
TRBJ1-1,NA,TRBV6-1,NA,CASIGANTEAFF,TGTGCCAGCATAGGGGCGAACACTGAAGCTTTCTTT
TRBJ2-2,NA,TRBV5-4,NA,CASSLYVGERTGELFF,TGTGCCAGCAGCTTGTATGTTGGGGAAAGGACCGGGGAGCTGTTTTTT
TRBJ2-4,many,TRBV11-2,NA,CASSFSRVLAKNIQYF,TGTGCCAGCAGCTTCTCCAGGGTACTAGCCAAAAACATTCAGTACTTC
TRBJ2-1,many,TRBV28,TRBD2,CASLGGREGDNEQFF,TGTGCCAGCCTCGGGGGGCGGGAGGGTGACAATGAGCAGTTCTTC
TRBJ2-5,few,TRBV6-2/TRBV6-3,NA,CASSPLGGRNQETQYF,TGTGCCAGCAGCCCACTTGGGGGACGGAACCAAGAGACCCAGTACTTC
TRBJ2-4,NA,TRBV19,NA,CASSSPGTLHENIQYF,TGTGCCAGTAGCTCCCCGGGGACCCTCCACGAAAACATTCAGTACTTC
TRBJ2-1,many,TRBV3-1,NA,CASSQEAGPPAGEQFF,TGTGCCAGCAGCCAAGAGGCGGGGCCCCCCGCGGGTGAGCAGTTCTTC
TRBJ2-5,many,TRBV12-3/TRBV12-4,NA,CASSAWDQGTQYF,TGTGCCAGCTCGGCGTGGGACCAAGGGACCCAGTACTTC
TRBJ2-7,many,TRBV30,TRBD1,CAWSGPGGQYF,TGTGCCTGGAGCGGGCCAGGGGGGCAGTACTTC
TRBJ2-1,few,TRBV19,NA,CASSIVAGINEQFF,TGTGCCAGTAGTATAGTTGCGGGAATCAATGAGCAGTTCTTC
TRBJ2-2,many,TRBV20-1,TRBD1,CSARSGQGTGELFF,TGCAGTGCTAGATCCGGACAGGGGACCGGGGAGCTGTTTTTT
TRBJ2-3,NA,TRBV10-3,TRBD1,CATGQGTDTQYF,TGTGCCACCGGACAGGGCACAGATACGCAGTATTTT
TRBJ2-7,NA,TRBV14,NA,CASSIRPSPEQYF,TGTGCCAGCAGCATCCGACCTTCCCCCGAGCAGTACTTC
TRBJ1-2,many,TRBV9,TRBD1,CASSVSGQGANGYTF,TGTGCCAGCAGCGTCAGCGGACAGGGGGCTAATGGCTACACCTTC
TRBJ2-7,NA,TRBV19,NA,CASSPGDRSSYEQYF,TGTGCCAGTAGTCCCGGGGACCGAAGCTCCTACGAGCAGTACTTC
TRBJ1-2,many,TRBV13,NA,CASRSATGNYGYTF,TGTGCCAGCAGGTCGGCAACAGGGAACTATGGCTACACCTTC
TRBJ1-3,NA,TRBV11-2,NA,CASSLEPLSSGNTTYF,TGTGCCAGCAGCTTAGAACCGCTATCCTCTGGAAACACCACATATTTT
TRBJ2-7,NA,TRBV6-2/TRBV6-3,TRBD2,CASSEMTSGSTYEQYF,TGTGCCAGCAGCGAAATGACTAGCGGGAGTACCTACGAGCAGTACTTC
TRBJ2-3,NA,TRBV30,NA,CAWSERALTDTQYF,TGTGCCTGGAGTGAACGCGCCCTCACAGATACGCAGTATTTT
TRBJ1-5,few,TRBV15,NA,CATSGHGQPQHF,TGTGCCACCAGCGGTCACGGTCAGCCCCAGCATTTT
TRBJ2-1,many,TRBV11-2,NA,CASSSLDQGPYNEQFF,TGTGCCAGCAGCTCCCTTGACCAGGGACCCTACAATGAGCAGTTCTTC
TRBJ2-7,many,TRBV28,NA,CASSLSLYEQYF,TGTGCCAGCAGTTTATCACTCTACGAGCAGTACTTC
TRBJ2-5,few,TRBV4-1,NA,CTSSQDRQASYNEQYF,TGCACCAGCAGCCAGGACAGACAAGCGTCCTACAATGAGCAGTACTTC
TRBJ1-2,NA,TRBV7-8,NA,CASYTVFGYTF,TGTGCCAGTTATACGGTGTTTGGCTACACCTTC
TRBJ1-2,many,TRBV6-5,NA,CASSYSLRDRSYGYTF,TGTGCCAGCAGTTACTCGCTCAGGGACCGGTCCTATGGCTACACCTTC
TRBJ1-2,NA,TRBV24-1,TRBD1,CATSDPPRTGSYGYTF,TGTGCCACCAGTGATCCTCCCCGGACAGGCTCCTATGGCTACACCTTC
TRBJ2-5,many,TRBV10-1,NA,CASSESLGLETQYF,TGCGCCAGCAGTGAGTCCCTAGGGTTGGAGACCCAGTACTTC
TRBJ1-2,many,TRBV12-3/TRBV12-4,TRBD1,CASTRTGVYGYTF,TGTGCCAGCACCCGGACAGGTGTCTATGGCTACACCTTC
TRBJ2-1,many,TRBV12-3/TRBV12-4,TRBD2,CASSLGTSCLF,TGTGCCAGCAGTTTAGGGACTAGTTGCCTCTTC
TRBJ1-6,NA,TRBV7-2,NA,CASSLPGQRGNNSPLHF,TGTGCCAGCAGCTTACCCGGACAGCGGGGTAACAATTCACCCCTCCACTTT
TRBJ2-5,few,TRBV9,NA,CASSGGPSKVTQYF,TGTGCCAGCAGCGGAGGGCCGAGCAAAGTGACCCAGTACTTC
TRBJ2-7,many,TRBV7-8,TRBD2,CASSFARLAGVHEQYF,TGTGCCAGCAGCTTTGCTAGACTAGCGGGTGTTCACGAGCAGTACTTC
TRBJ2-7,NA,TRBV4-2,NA,CASSQDLLSETEAFPYEQYF,TGTGCCAGCAGCCAAGACCTCCTCTCCGAGACAGAGGCCTTTCCCTACGAGCAGTACTTC
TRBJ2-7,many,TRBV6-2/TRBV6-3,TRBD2,CASSYFAGVGYEQYF,TGTGCCAGCAGTTATTTCGCGGGAGTAGGCTACGAGCAGTACTTC
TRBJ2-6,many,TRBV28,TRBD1,CASSFVGTGGPGSSGANVLTF,TGTGCCAGCAGTTTTGTCGGGACAGGGGGTCCGGGGAGCTCTGGGGCCAACGTCCTGACTTTC
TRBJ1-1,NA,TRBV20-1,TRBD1,CSARDRVEAFF,TGCAGTGCTAGGGACAGGGTTGAAGCTTTCTTT
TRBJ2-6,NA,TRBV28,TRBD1,CASSATDRAGANVLTF,TGTGCCAGCAGTGCTACGGACAGGGCTGGGGCCAACGTCCTGACTTTC
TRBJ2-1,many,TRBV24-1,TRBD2,CATSDTGGGNLNEQFF,TGTGCCACCAGTGATACGGGAGGCGGGAACTTAAATGAGCAGTTCTTC